This TCR beta chain emerged from a study of regulatory T cells in long-lasting Graves disease. On the study more broadly: The definition of persistent Graves' disease was over 5 years of antithyroid drugs with positive TSH receptor antibodies. Overall study findings and caveats: Persistent patients had a count of shared public clonotypes (around 2,700) that exceeded that of new patients (around 960). With persistent disease, TRBV28, TRBJ1-2 and TRBJ2-5 were the favored segments.

To note about this clonotype: Its antigen is as yet unknown. With a much larger clone just one base away, this may be a read error.

The time point: persistent/refractory GD, antithyroid drugs over 5 years with positive TRAb. TCR sequences were obtained from RNA taken from PBMCs. To make TCR beta libraries, researchers used iRepertoire HTBI primers and Arm-PCR of CDR3 regions. TCRdb re-analysed the multiplex PCR reads in MiXCR, keeping a single row per CDR3 protein. The sample lists around 460,000 distinct CDR3 sequences, approximately 23% occurring once. Germline lookup yields CDR1 SNHLY and CDR2 FYNNEI. This CDR3 is 13 amino acids long. V shed 3 bases and J shed 8 bases, with 13 bases lying between them. The chain couples TRBV2 to TRBJ1-2; D gene unclear. This clonotype was sampled from a female donor with Graves disease. The sample was peripheral blood mononuclear cells (PBMCs), taken when the disease was refractory, from a patient treated with antithyroid drugs. The CDR3 region is CASSDAGLHGYTF. The CDR3 DNA reads TGTGCCAGCAGTGATGCCGGGCTTCACGGCTACACCTTC. The full variable domain, with the rest looked up from reference TRBV2 and TRBJ1-2, is EPEVTQTPSHQVTQMGQEVILRCVPISNHLYFYWYRQILGQKVEFLVSFYNNEISEKSEIFDDQFSVERPDGSNFTLKIRSTKLEDSAMYFCASSDAGLHGYTFGSGTRLTVV.